This T cell receptor (beta chain) is drawn from a study of OX40 agonist ivuxolimab in advanced cancers. Patients with autoimmune history or systemic immunosuppression were excluded. Sequencing was performed with immunoSEQ multiplex PCR; in TCRdb, only in-frame clones are kept and a portion is missing. The sample yields under 65,000 clones, roughly four fifths seen once. Trimming left V 6 bases short and J 6 bases short, with 9 bases between. The CDR3 totals 11 residues. Per the germline V gene, CDR1 is MDHEN and CDR2 is SYDVKM. Sequenced here: CD4+ or CD8+ T cells sorted from blood, sampled in a trial of the OX40 agonist ivuxolimab. V usage is TRBV28 and J usage is TRBJ2-7, with a tentative D call TRBD2 (5 bases). This clonotype was obtained from an adult with an advanced solid tumor such as melanoma, head and neck, liver or kidney cancer. The CDR3 loop is CASRLRGEQYF. For the CDR3, the DNA is TGTGCCAGCAGACTCCGGGGCGAGCAGTACTTC. The variable domain in full, with the rest retrieved from reference TRBV28 and TRBJ2-7, is DVKVTQSSRYLVKRTGEKVFLECVQDMDHENMFWYRQDPGLGLRLIYFSYDVKMKEKGDIPEGYSVSREKKERFSLILESASTNQTSMYLCASRLRGEQYFGPGTRLTVT.